The 13 T cell receptor beta chains listed next were all sequenced from one sample in a study of STAT5B mutations in CD4+ large granular lymphocyte leukemia. Libraries were prepared by immunoSEQ multiplex PCR; TCRdb keeps only in-frame clonotypes and omits some of them. In the table there are roughly 30,000 clones, approximately 80% of which are singletons. The sequencing input was CD4+ T cells from blood buffy coats. These receptors were taken from a human donor in good health.

This chain connects TRBV19 to TRBJ2-3; D is ambiguous. The CDR3 extends over 13 amino acids. V was clipped by 5 bases and J by 7 bases, with 13 bases between them. Germline V CDR1 and CDR2: LNHDA, SQIVND (reference sequence). CDR3 region: CASSGWRGNTQYF. The CDR3 nucleotides are TGTGCCAGTAGTGGCTGGCGAGGAAATACGCAGTATTTT.

This clone was recorded only once. The chain couples TRBV10-3 to TRBJ2-7, with TRBD2 matching over 11 bases. V lost 6 bases to trimming and J lost 3 bases; unmatched junction nucleotides: 10. Germline V gives CDR1 ENHRY, CDR2 SYGVKD. The CDR3 is made up of 16 amino acids. The DNA of the CDR3 is TGTGCCATCAGGGGGGGATTGACTAGCGGGATCTACGAGCAGTACTTC. This translates into CAIRGGLTSGIYEQYF.

J is TRBJ2-3 and V is TRBV29-1; 11 nucleotides match TRBD2. The J segment lost 3 bases and the V segment lost 3 bases, leaving 14 bases of the junction unmatched. The germline CDR1 and CDR2 sequences are SQVTM and ANQGSEA. This CDR3 spans 18 amino acids. For the CDR3, the DNA is TGCAGCGTTGATAGATGGGGAAGTAGCGGGAGGGGGACAGATACGCAGTATTTT. Its translation: CSVDRWGSSGRGTDTQYF.

The chain employs TRBV18 and TRBJ1-1; 7 positions match TRBD1. The V segment lost 4 bases and the J segment 3 bases; nucleotides outside the gene matches: 2. The germline gives CDR1 KGHSH, CDR2 LQKENI. The length of the CDR3 is 13 residues. Here the CDR3 DNA reads TGTGCCAGCTCACTCACAGGGGACACTGAAGCTTTCTTT. Translating it yields CASSLTGDTEAFF.

The chain recombines TRBV7-8 with TRBJ1-5; TRBD1 is a possible D gene (6 bases). The CDR3 runs to 17 residues. Germline CDR1 and CDR2: SGHVS and FQNEAQ. Trimming removed 2 bases at V and 0 bases at J, with 14 bases between. The CDR3 region has the DNA TGTGCCAGCAGCTTAAGGGGGGGGCAGTATAGCAATCAGCCCCAGCATTTT. This sequence encodes CASSLRGGQYSNQPQHF.

This chain connects TRBV7-9 to TRBJ1-1; 12 bases align to TRBD1. The CDR3 extends over 17 amino acids. Germline values: CDR1 SEHNR, CDR2 FQNEAQ (reference sequence). The V and J ends lost 5 bases and 1 base, in that order; junction bases with no gene match: 8. The CDR3 DNA reads TGTGCCAGCAGCCTCCGGGACAGGGGGCGGGCGAACACTGAAGCTTTCTTT. It is translated as CASSLRDRGRANTEAFF.

The V and J genes are TRBV6-5 and TRBJ2-3; possibly TRBD2 for D (5 bases). This CDR3 comprises 14 residues. Trimming removed 2 bases from V and 0 bases from J, with 6 bases in between. Germline CDR1 reads MNHEY; CDR2 reads SVGAGI. CDR3 loop: CASSYRTSTDTQYF. The DNA of the CDR3 is TGTGCCAGCAGTTACCGGACTAGCACAGATACGCAGTATTTT.

This clone has more than one count but fewer than ten. V and J are TRBV30 and TRBJ1-1, with D possibly matching TRBD1 (5 bases). The CDR3 spans 13 residues. Trimming stripped 2 bases from V and 10 bases from J, with 17 bases between. The germline V gene encodes CDR1 GTSNPN and CDR2 SVGIG (reference sequence). The CDR3 DNA sequence: TGTGCCTGGAGTCGTGGGAGGGGAAGCCTAGCTTTCTTT. Translation gives CAWSRGRGSLAFF.

The V call is TRBV5-1, the J call TRBJ2-1; TRBD2 matches 8 bases. The V and J ends lost 4 bases and 7 bases, in that order; junction bases with no gene match: 10. The CDR3 sequence is 15 residues long. The germline V gene encodes CDR1 SGHRS and CDR2 YFSETQ. CDR3 sequence: CASSQGERELNEQFF. CDR3 in DNA: TGCGCCAGCAGCCAAGGTGAGCGGGAGTTGAATGAGCAGTTCTTC.

This clone was detected only once. The chain recombines TRBV21-1 with TRBJ1-5. TRBV21-1 is given as a pseudogene. The CDR3 is made up of 14 amino acids. CDR3 nucleotide sequence: TGTGCCAGTAGGAGGTGGTATAGCAATCAGCCCCAGCATTTT. Translating gives CASRRWYSNQPQHF.

This chain connects TRBV5-1 to TRBJ1-4; the match to TRBD1 covers 7 bases. V shed 0 bases and J 8 bases; nucleotides not matched to a gene: 4. Germline V CDR1 and CDR2: SGHRS, YFSETQ. This CDR3 spans 14 amino acids. CDR3 sequence reads: CASSLGQGEEKLFF. Written as DNA, the CDR3 is TGCGCCAGCAGCTTGGGGCAGGGGGAAGAAAAACTGTTTTTT. Together with reference TRBV5-1 and TRBJ1-4, the CDR3 gives the full variable domain: KAGVTQTPRYLIKTRGQQVTLSCSPISGHRSVSWYQQTPGQGLQFLFEYFSETQRNKGNFPGRFSGRQFSNSRSEMNVSTLELGDSALYLCASSLGQGEEKLFFGSGTQLSVL.

The J gene is TRBJ2-7, the V gene TRBV28, with TRBD1 as a possible D gene (5 bases). Germline V gene sequence: CDR1 MDHEN, CDR2 SYDVKM. The ends were cut back, 7 bases at V and 4 bases at J, with 8 bases in the middle. CDR3 length: 11 residues. The CDR3 is CASTGPYEQYF. For the CDR3, the DNA is TGTGCCAGCACAGGGCCTTACGAGCAGTACTTC.

J is TRBJ2-5 and V is TRBV15; no reliable D call. The CDR3 totals 17 residues. The V gene's germline CDR1 is LNHNV and CDR2 YYDKDF (reference sequence). Trimming took off 0 bases at V and 5 bases at J, with 19 bases between the two ends. The DNA of the CDR3 is TGTGCCACCAGCAGAGATTTTGGCGGAATCGTATCGGAGACCCAGTACTTC. It codes for CATSRDFGGIVSETQYF.